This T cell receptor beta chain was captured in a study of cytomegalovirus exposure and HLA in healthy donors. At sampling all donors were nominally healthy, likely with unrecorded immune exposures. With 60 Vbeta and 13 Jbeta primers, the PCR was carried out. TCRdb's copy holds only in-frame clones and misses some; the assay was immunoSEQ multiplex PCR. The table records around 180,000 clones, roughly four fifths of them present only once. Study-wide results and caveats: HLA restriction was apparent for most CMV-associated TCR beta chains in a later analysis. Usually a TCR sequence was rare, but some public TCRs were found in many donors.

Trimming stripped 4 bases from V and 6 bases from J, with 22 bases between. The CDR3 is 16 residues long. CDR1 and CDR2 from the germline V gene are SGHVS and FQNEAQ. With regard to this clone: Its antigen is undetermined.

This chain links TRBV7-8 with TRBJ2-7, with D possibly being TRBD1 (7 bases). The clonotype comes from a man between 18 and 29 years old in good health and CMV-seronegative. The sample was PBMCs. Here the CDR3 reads CASSSEAGTEGGEQYF. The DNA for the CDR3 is TGTGCCAGCAGCTCAGAGGCCGGGACAGAGGGGGGCGAGCAGTACTTC.